Listed below are T cell receptor beta chains from one sample, sequenced in a study of cytomegalovirus exposure and HLA in healthy donors. TCRdb's copy holds only in-frame clones and misses some; the assay was immunoSEQ multiplex PCR. Among roughly 180,000 clones listed, 78% were seen once. The sample consisted of PBMCs. These receptors came from a female donor in good health and CMV-seronegative. Each CDR3 is given with its conserved first and last residue. A D gene is named only where the DNA matches it firmly. Clone size is stated in some rows and not others, as once, few, many or a class when expanded.

J gene: TRBJ1-2; V gene: TRBV7-6; D gene: .; clone size: once; CDR3 DNA: TGTGCCAGCAGCTCGATCAGTGGTTCTTACAGCGGCTATGGCTACACCTTC; CDR3 protein: CASSSISGSYSGYGYTF
J gene: TRBJ1-5; V gene: TRBV19; D gene: TRBD1; clone size: .; CDR3 DNA: TGTGCCAGTAGTATAGATGGGACAGGGTTTCAGCCCCAGCATTTT; CDR3 protein: CASSIDGTGFQPQHF
J gene: TRBJ1-6; V gene: TRBV10-3; D gene: .; clone size: .; CDR3 DNA: TGTGCCATCAGTGAGGGGAGGTCGAATTCACCCCTCCACTTT; CDR3 protein: CAISEGRSNSPLHF
J gene: TRBJ2-6; V gene: TRBV30; D gene: .; clone size: once; CDR3 DNA: TGTGCCTGCCTCCCAGGGTCCTCGAGCTCTGGGGCCAACGTCCTGACTTTC; CDR3 protein: CACLPGSSSSGANVLTF
J gene: TRBJ2-5; V gene: TRBV2; D gene: TRBD1; clone size: .; CDR3 DNA: TGTGCCAGCAGTTCGTCGCTTGGGACAGAAGAGACCCAGTACTTC; CDR3 protein: CASSSSLGTEETQYF
J gene: TRBJ1-2; V gene: TRBV7-8; D gene: .; clone size: .; CDR3 DNA: TGTGCCAGCAGCCCCGGGACTGTATACTATGGCTACACCTTC; CDR3 protein: CASSPGTVYYGYTF
J gene: TRBJ2-1; V gene: TRBV18; D gene: TRBD2; clone size: .; CDR3 DNA: TGTGCCAGCTCACCACCGGGACTAGGAAATGAGCAGTTCTTC; CDR3 protein: CASSPPGLGNEQFF
J gene: TRBJ1-1; V gene: TRBV2; D gene: .; clone size: .; CDR3 DNA: TGTGCCAGCAATAGGCAGGTGAACACTGAAGCTTTCTTT; CDR3 protein: CASNRQVNTEAFF
J gene: TRBJ2-1; V gene: TRBV11-1; D gene: TRBD2; clone size: .; CDR3 DNA: TGTGCCAGCAGCTTAGTTCGTACTAGCGGGCTCTACAATGAGCAGTTCTTC; CDR3 protein: CASSLVRTSGLYNEQFF
J gene: TRBJ1-6; V gene: TRBV5-1; D gene: .; clone size: .; CDR3 DNA: TGCGCCAGCAGCTTGACGGAGATTACGAATAATTCACCCCTCCACTTT; CDR3 protein: CASSLTEITNNSPLHF
J gene: TRBJ2-3; V gene: TRBV4-1; D gene: .; clone size: .; CDR3 DNA: TGCGCCAGCAGCCAGCGAGTGGCAGGTACGCAGTATTTT; CDR3 protein: CASSQRVAGTQYF
J gene: TRBJ2-7; V gene: TRBV19; D gene: .; clone size: .; CDR3 DNA: TGTGCCAGTATCCAGGTCCCTTCCTCATACGAGCAGTACTTC; CDR3 protein: CASIQVPSSYEQYF
J gene: TRBJ2-3; V gene: TRBV19; D gene: TRBD1; clone size: .; CDR3 DNA: TGTGCCAGTAGTATGCTGGGACAGGGAATAACGGATACGCAGTATTTT; CDR3 protein: CASSMLGQGITDTQYF